This T cell receptor beta chain was recorded in a study of blood T cell repertoires in COVID-19. Study-level background: The United States, Italy and Spain supplied acute and convalescent COVID-19 samples. T cells, B-cell-depleted T cells, or PBMCs provided the cDNA or gDNA that served as material.

This clone came up once. Profiled with immunoSEQ multiplex PCR; TCRdb holds only in-frame clones, not every one. This table holds 250,000 or so clones, around 80% found once. The CDR3 runs 13 residues. V was clipped by 6 bases and J by 5 bases; unmatched bases: 7. This receptor was identified in a man aged 55 to 69 with acute or convalescent COVID-19. Source material: peripheral blood. The chain recombines TRBV12-3 or TRBV12-4 with TRBJ2-7; 7 nucleotides agree with TRBD2. The CDR3 DNA is TGTGCCAGCAGAAAACGACTAGCTCACGAGCAGTACTTC. It translates to CASRKRLAHEQYF.